This entry lists 27 T cell receptor beta chains sequenced from one sample in a study of cytomegalovirus exposure and HLA in healthy donors. PCR employed 60 Vbeta and 13 Jbeta primers. Assay: immunoSEQ multiplex PCR; the TCRdb copy retains only in-frame clones and omits some. The sample carries under 200,000 clones, 60% to 80% recorded once. Material for sequencing was PBMCs. These receptors were obtained from a man in his fifties in good health and CMV-seropositive.

The chain has TRBV4-1 and TRBJ2-5; 15 bases map to TRBD2. The germline gives CDR1 MGHRA, CDR2 YSYEKL. This CDR3 is built from 17 residues. The V gene end was trimmed by 1 base and the J gene end by 4 bases; junction bases not matched to a gene: 4. Here the CDR3 reads CASSQGGLAGGGETQYF. For the CDR3, the DNA is TGCGCCAGCAGCCAAGGGGGACTAGCGGGGGGCGGAGAGACCCAGTACTTC.

V gene TRBV9 combines with J gene TRBJ1-6; D ambiguous. The CDR3 has 17 amino acids. V lost 1 base and J lost 0, with 11 bases in between. The V gene's germline CDR1 is SGDLS and CDR2 YYNGEE. The CDR3 bases are TGTGCCAGCAGCGTAACCCTCGGTGCCTCCTATAATTCACCCCTCCACTTT. It translates to CASSVTLGASYNSPLHF. Filled out from reference TRBV9 and TRBJ1-6, the complete variable domain reads DSGVTQTPKHLITATGQRVTLRCSPRSGDLSVYWYQQSLDQGLQFLIQYYNGEERAKGNILERFSAQQFPDLHSELNLSSLELGDSALYFCASSVTLGASYNSPLHFGNGTRLTVT.

The CDR3 DNA follows: TGTGCCAGCAGTGAAGTGGGAGCGGGGAGTTCCTACGAGCAGTACTTC. Its translation: CASSEVGAGSSYEQYF. This chain joins TRBV2 and TRBJ2-7; 7 nucleotides agree with TRBD2. Per germline, CDR1 SNHLY and CDR2 FYNNEI. The CDR3 is 16 residues long. The trim removed 1 base at V and 1 base at J, leaving 7 bases unmatched.

J is TRBJ2-5 and V is TRBV14; a weak D match, TRBD1 (6 bases). Trimming left V 5 bases short and J 7 bases short, with 17 bases between. This CDR3 is 14 amino acids long. The germline V gene encodes CDR1 SGHDN and CDR2 FVKESK. CDR3 sequence (DNA): TGTGCCAGCAGCGGGACGAACAGAGGGGGGACCCAGTACTTC. Translating gives CASSGTNRGGTQYF. Full variable domain (remainder filled in from reference TRBV14 and TRBJ2-5): EAGVTQFPSHSVIEKGQTVTLRCDPISGHDNLYWYRRVMGKEIKFLLHFVKESKQDESGMPNNRFLAERTGGTYSTLKVQPAELEDSGVYFCASSGTNRGGTQYFGPGTRLLVL.

The chain employs TRBV6-6 and TRBJ1-2, with 7 bases matching TRBD1. With V trimmed by 5 bases and J by 0 bases, 6 bases remained unmatched. CDR3 length equals 15 residues. In germline, CDR1 is MNHNY, CDR2 SVGAGI (reference sequence). CDR3 amino acids: CASSPQGSTNYGYTF. CDR3 DNA sequence: TGTGCCAGCAGTCCACAGGGGAGCACTAACTATGGCTACACCTTC.

This rearrangement joins TRBV30 to TRBJ1-5, with D perhaps matching TRBD1 (6 bases). The CDR3 has 16 amino acids. Trimming took 0 bases from V and 0 from J, leaving 12 bases between them. The germline CDR1 and CDR2 sequences are GTSNPN and SVGIG (reference sequence). The CDR3 spells CAWSVLTGYSNQPQHF. The CDR3 nucleotides are TGTGCCTGGAGTGTACTGACAGGCTATAGCAATCAGCCCCAGCATTTT.

The rearrangement uses TRBV6-1 and TRBJ2-7, with D possibly matching TRBD1 (6 bases). Deletions cut 3 bases from V and 4 bases from J, with 19 bases between. The CDR3 has 16 residues. Germline values: CDR1 MNHNS, CDR2 SASEGT. CDR3 DNA: TGTGCCAGCAGTGAGCGAGGGGGTAATGAATGGTACGAGCAGTACTTC. Amino acids: CASSERGGNEWYEQYF.

V is TRBV29-1 and J is TRBJ2-1; 13 bases map to TRBD2. The germline gives CDR1 SQVTM, CDR2 ANQGSEA. Trimming removed 7 bases from V and 0 bases from J; junction bases left unmatched: 15. The CDR3 covers 19 residues. The CDR3 reads CSANSAGLAGSSSYNEQFF. The CDR3, as DNA: TGCAGCGCTAACTCCGCGGGACTAGCGGGGAGTAGCTCCTACAATGAGCAGTTCTTC.

This clone has only one observation. The rearrangement uses TRBV28 and TRBJ2-3; D not certain. Germline values: CDR1 MDHEN, CDR2 SYDVKM. The CDR3 contains 14 residues. Trimming took off 1 base at V and 0 bases at J, with 5 bases between the two ends. The CDR3 spells CASSLLTSTDTQYF. The CDR3 region has the DNA TGTGCCAGCAGTTTATTGACTAGCACAGATACGCAGTATTTT.

The chain carries TRBV12-5 and TRBJ2-3; TRBD1 might be the D (6 bases). With 0 bases removed from V and 0 bases from J, the gap between germline ends came to 10 bases. Germline V gene lookup returns CDR1 LGHNT and CDR2 FRNRAP. The CDR3 sequence is 16 residues long. The CDR3 nucleotides are TGTGCTAGTGGTTTGGTACAGGGCACTAGCACAGATACGCAGTATTTT. This translates into CASGLVQGTSTDTQYF.

V is TRBV9 and J is TRBJ1-2; D possibly corresponds to TRBD1 (6 bases). Germline V lookup: CDR1 SGDLS, CDR2 YYNGEE. With 1 base removed from V and 4 bases from J, the gap between germline ends came to 14 bases. CDR3 length: 15 amino acids. For the CDR3, the DNA is TGTGCCAGCAGCGTAAGGGACACTACAATCTATGGCTACACCTTC. It encodes CASSVRDTTIYGYTF.

The chain employs TRBV19 and TRBJ1-2; weak D call: TRBD1 (6 bases). The CDR3 length is 15 residues. The V gene's germline CDR1 is LNHDA and CDR2 SQIVND (reference sequence). V gave up 3 bases and J gave up 6 bases, with 17 bases separating them. The CDR3 loop is CASSIRIRGADGYTF. Written as DNA, the CDR3 is TGTGCCAGTAGTATTCGGATCAGGGGAGCGGATGGCTACACCTTC. Together with reference TRBV19 and TRBJ1-2, the CDR3 gives the full variable domain: DGGITQSPKYLFRKEGQNVTLSCEQNLNHDAMYWYRQDPGQGLRLIYYSQIVNDFQKGDIAEGYSVSREKKESFPLTVTSAQKNPTAFYLCASSIRIRGADGYTFGSGTRLTVV.

This chain connects TRBV29-1 to TRBJ1-2, with a possible D match to TRBD1 (6 bases). The V end was cut by 8 bases, the J end by 1 base, with 14 bases between. CDR1 SQVTM and CDR2 ANQGSEA come from the germline V gene. CDR3 length: 13 residues. The CDR3: CSISGGGNYGYTF. CDR3 bases: TGCAGCATTTCGGGGGGCGGTAACTATGGCTACACCTTC.

The sample holds a few counts of this clone. The gene calls are TRBV2 and TRBJ1-6, with 8 nucleotides matching TRBD1. Trimming removed 2 bases from V and 7 bases from J; junction bases left unmatched: 1. The germline CDR1 and CDR2 sequences are SNHLY and FYNNEI. This CDR3 has 14 residues. CDR3 residues: CASSEQGANSPLHF. The CDR3 DNA follows: TGTGCCAGCAGTGAACAGGGGGCCAATTCACCCCTCCACTTT.

The chain links TRBV15 to TRBJ1-3; 10 nucleotides agree with TRBD1. The trim removed 3 bases at V and 7 bases at J, leaving 6 bases unmatched. CDR3 length: 15 amino acids. Germline CDR1 is LNHNV and CDR2 is YYDKDF (reference sequence). The CDR3 sequence: CATSSDRGLGNTIYF. DNA of the CDR3: TGTGCCACCAGCAGCGACAGGGGGCTAGGGAACACCATATATTTT.

The J gene is TRBJ1-1, the V gene TRBV6-1; D is perhaps TRBD1 (6 bases). Trimming pared 7 bases from V and 8 bases from J, leaving 23 bases between. CDR1 is MNHNS and CDR2 is SASEGT in the germline V gene. This CDR3 spans 15 amino acids. The CDR3 region has the DNA TGTGCCAGCACAAAACAGGGACGCCTGGGGGTCGAAGCTTTCTTT. Translation gives CASTKQGRLGVEAFF.

The rearrangement links TRBV7-3 to TRBJ1-4; D remains unclear. The CDR3 totals 13 residues. The V gene's germline CDR1 is SGHTA and CDR2 FQGTGA. Trimming left V 5 bases short and J 7 bases short, with 11 bases between. CDR3 amino acids: CASSLGNFEKLFF. The CDR3 DNA reads TGTGCCAGCAGCCTAGGAAATTTTGAAAAACTGTTTTTT.

A word on this clone: Relative to the germline gene, one junction end is altered; a read error may explain this. The chain uses TRBV28 and TRBJ1-5; 9 positions match TRBD1. CDR3 length: 22 residues. The V gene's germline CDR1 is MDHEN and CDR2 SYDVKM. The CDR3 reads CASSYLPRSTPGQGPSNQPRHF. DNA of the CDR3: TGTGCCAGCAGTTATCTACCCCGAAGTACCCCAGGACAGGGGCCTAGCAATCAGCCCCGGCATTTT.

V is TRBV5-1 and J is TRBJ1-2, with a tentative D call TRBD1 (6 bases). This CDR3 has 15 amino acids. Trimming removed 0 bases at V and 1 base at J, with 10 bases between. Germline lookup yields CDR1 SGHRS and CDR2 YFSETQ. CDR3 residues: CASSLDGGGNYGYTF. The CDR3, as DNA: TGCGCCAGCAGCTTGGATGGGGGCGGTAACTATGGCTACACCTTC.

The gene calls are TRBV7-3 and TRBJ2-1; 7 nucleotides agree with TRBD1. The germline CDR1 and CDR2 sequences are SGHTA and FQGTGA. The CDR3 covers 15 residues. The ends lost 1 base at V and 7 bases at J; junction bases unmatched: 7. The CDR3 region has the DNA TGTGCCAGCAGCTTAAGTCTTCAGGGGGTAAATGAGCAGTTCTTC. Translation gives CASSLSLQGVNEQFF.

This clone has just one count. The V call is TRBV7-2, the J call TRBJ2-1; 11 bases fit TRBD2. The germline V gene encodes CDR1 SGHTA and CDR2 FQGNSA. V shed 3 bases, J shed 4 bases, and the junction held 14 bases outside the gene matches. The CDR3 consists of 19 residues. The CDR3 loop reads CASSFRRGLAGGLYNEQFF. The DNA for the CDR3 is TGTGCCAGCAGCTTTAGAAGAGGGCTAGCGGGGGGCCTGTACAATGAGCAGTTCTTC.

This rearrangement joins TRBV9 to TRBJ1-1; 8 nucleotides match TRBD1. Germline V gene sequence: CDR1 SGDLS, CDR2 YYNGEE. There are 13 residues in the CDR3. Germline trimming cut 1 base from V and 11 bases from J; bases unmatched to any gene: 7. The CDR3, as DNA: TGTGCCAGCAGCGTATCACCTGGACAGGGTGCTTTCTTT. It is translated as CASSVSPGQGAFF.

The V gene is TRBV7-2, the J gene TRBJ2-7; 7 bases are shared with TRBD1. V was pared by 4 bases and J by 5 bases, with 11 bases of the junction left unmatched. Germline assignment: CDR1 SGHTA and CDR2 FQGNSA. This CDR3 comprises 15 residues. DNA for the CDR3: TGTGCCAGCAGCTGGATACAGGGGCCGAAGAACGAGCAGTACTTC. Protein sequence: CASSWIQGPKNEQYF.

The chain couples TRBV5-1 to TRBJ2-7; perhaps TRBD2 as D (6 bases). V lost 4 bases and J lost 0, with 14 bases in between. The CDR3 consists of 15 residues. Germline CDR1 SGHRS, CDR2 YFSETQ. The CDR3 loop reads CASSPGEASSYEQYF. The DNA for the CDR3 is TGCGCCAGCAGCCCGGGGGAGGCAAGCTCCTACGAGCAGTACTTC. The entire variable domain, with the rest obtained from reference TRBV5-1 and TRBJ2-7, is as follows: KAGVTQTPRYLIKTRGQQVTLSCSPISGHRSVSWYQQTPGQGLQFLFEYFSETQRNKGNFPGRFSGRQFSNSRSEMNVSTLELGDSALYLCASSPGEASSYEQYFGPGTRLTVT.

This chain links TRBV27 with TRBJ1-2, with 7 bases matching TRBD1. The trim removed 5 bases at V and 6 bases at J, leaving 15 bases unmatched. Germline V gene sequence: CDR1 MNHEY, CDR2 SMNVEV (reference sequence). The CDR3 totals 16 residues. This CDR3 reads CASSPYEGAGINGYTF. The DNA of the CDR3 is TGTGCCAGCAGTCCTTATGAGGGGGCCGGTATTAATGGCTACACCTTC.

A single count supports this clone. V usage is TRBV6-6 and J usage is TRBJ1-1; 10 bases align to TRBD1. Trimming cost V 6 bases and J 5 bases; bases outside gene matches: 6. CDR1 and CDR2 from the germline V gene are MNHNY and SVGAGI (reference sequence). The CDR3 spans 14 residues. The CDR3 reads CASSWDRGGTEAFF. The DNA for the CDR3 is TGTGCCAGCAGCTGGGACAGGGGAGGTACTGAAGCTTTCTTT.

The chain links TRBV13 to TRBJ2-7; 11 bases are shared with TRBD2. CDR3 length equals 14 residues. CDR1 PRHDT and CDR2 FYEKMQ come from the germline V gene (reference sequence). The ends lost 5 bases at V and 5 bases at J; junction bases unmatched: 5. CDR3 residues: CASSASGGWHEQYF. DNA for the CDR3: TGTGCCAGCAGCGCTAGCGGGGGGTGGCACGAGCAGTACTTC.